What follows are 27 T cell receptor beta chains derived from one specimen sequenced in a study of blood T cell repertoires in COVID-19. Repertoires were generated with immunoSEQ multiplex PCR, while TCRdb's copy carries only in-frame clones and drops some. The sample yields approximately 340,000 clones, over 70% seen once. Sample: peripheral blood. The receptors come from a man aged 30-40 years with active or convalescent COVID-19.

This chain joins TRBV2 and TRBJ1-4; possible D gene TRBD1, 6 bases. CDR1 and CDR2 from the germline V gene are SNHLY and FYNNEI. The CDR3 runs to 14 residues. Trimming took off 6 bases at V and 6 bases at J, with 14 bases between the two ends. CDR3 coding DNA: TGTGCCAGCAGACCCGGACAGCCCGATGAAAAACTGTTTTTT. Translation: CASRPGQPDEKLFF.

The rearrangement links TRBV10-3 to TRBJ2-1, with D perhaps TRBD2 (6 bases). The V and J ends lost 8 bases and 4 bases respectively, with 24 bases between them. The CDR3 length is 17 residues. CDR1 ENHRY and CDR2 SYGVKD come from the germline V gene. DNA for the CDR3: TGTGCCATCTCCGGGACTCAGAACTACCGTTTATACAATGAGCAGTTCTTC. Protein product: CAISGTQNYRLYNEQFF.

The CDR3 protein is CASSIQGAVTQYF. In DNA form, the CDR3 reads TGTGCCAGCAGTATACAGGGGGCAGTTACGCAGTATTTT. This chain joins TRBV5-4 and TRBJ2-3; 9 bases line up with TRBD1. CDR3 size: 13 residues. Looked up from germline, CDR1 is SGHNT and CDR2 is YYREEE (reference sequence). The V gene end was trimmed by 5 bases and the J gene end by 8 bases; junction bases not matched to a gene: 6.

CDR3 DNA: TGCGCCAGCAGCCAAGAGATGTGGCGGGATAGCACAGATACGCAGTATTTT. Its translation: CASSQEMWRDSTDTQYF. V is TRBV4-3 and J is TRBJ2-3; perhaps TRBD2 as D (6 bases). The CDR3 extends over 17 amino acids. Germline CDR1 is LGHNA and CDR2 is YSLEER. With 0 bases removed from V and 0 bases from J, the gap between germline ends came to 13 bases.

J is TRBJ1-2 and V is TRBV11-2; 8 bases map to TRBD1. Germline-derived CDR1 and CDR2 are SGHAT and FQNNGV. The CDR3 covers 14 residues. V dropped 4 bases and J dropped 4; count of bases not matched to a gene: 5. CDR3 sequence reads: CASSSNRGTYGYTF. The DNA of the CDR3 is TGTGCCAGCAGCTCTAACAGGGGGACCTATGGCTACACCTTC.

The chain combines TRBV5-1 with TRBJ2-1, with 9 bases matching TRBD2. Unmatched junction bases numbered 5, after V lost 3 bases and J lost 1 base. The length of the CDR3 is 16 residues. Germline V lookup: CDR1 SGHRS, CDR2 YFSETQ. The CDR3 spells CASSWGLAESYNEQFF. The CDR3 DNA reads TGCGCCAGCAGCTGGGGACTAGCCGAATCCTACAATGAGCAGTTCTTC.

This chain uses TRBV11-3 with TRBJ2-7, with TRBD1 matching over 8 bases. This CDR3 has 15 residues. The trim removed 2 bases at V and 4 bases at J, leaving 7 bases unmatched. The germline gives CDR1 SGHNT, CDR2 YENEEA. The CDR3 DNA reads as TGTGCCAGCAGCTTATCGGCAGGGGGCTTTTACGAGCAGTACTTC. Residues: CASSLSAGGFYEQYF.

V is TRBV11-2 and J is TRBJ2-1; 11 bases are a match to TRBD2. The CDR3 consists of 18 residues. The germline V gene has CDR1 SGHAT and CDR2 FQNNGV. V lost 4 bases, J lost 1 base, and 9 bases stayed unmatched. The CDR3 region is CASSSLAGGAGSYNEQFF. The CDR3 DNA reads TGTGCCAGCAGCTCTTTAGCGGGGGGGGCGGGATCCTACAATGAGCAGTTCTTC.

Of note for this clone: The sample holds other DNA sequences that translate to the same CDR3. The gene calls are TRBV5-1 and TRBJ1-1; TRBD1 matches 9 bases. CDR1 SGHRS and CDR2 YFSETQ come from the germline V gene. Losses at the gene ends were 1 base for V and 1 base for J; bases not matched to a gene: 2. There are 15 residues in the CDR3. CDR3 region: CASSLTGGRNTEAFF. The CDR3 DNA reads TGCGCCAGCAGCTTGACAGGGGGCAGGAACACTGAAGCTTTCTTT.

The rearrangement links TRBV27 to TRBJ2-7; 12 bases map to TRBD2. The germline V gene encodes CDR1 MNHEY and CDR2 SMNVEV (reference sequence). Germline trimming cut 5 bases from V and 3 bases from J; bases unmatched to any gene: 11. The CDR3 consists of 17 residues. The CDR3 sequence is CASSAGLAGLTFYEQYF. The CDR3 DNA sequence: TGTGCCAGCAGTGCGGGACTAGCGGGCCTAACCTTCTACGAGCAGTACTTC.

This chain joins TRBV28 and TRBJ2-7, with 14 bases aligning to TRBD2. The trim removed 5 bases at V and 4 bases at J, leaving 10 bases unmatched. Germline values: CDR1 MDHEN, CDR2 SYDVKM. The CDR3 extends over 17 amino acids. The CDR3 nucleotides are TGTGCCAGCAGTGCCGGGACTAGCGGGAGAAGTACTTACGAGCAGTACTTC. Amino acids: CASSAGTSGRSTYEQYF.

This clone was detected only a few times. The chain joins TRBV7-2 to TRBJ2-5, with TRBD2 identical over 7 bases. The CDR3 totals 15 residues. The ends lost 1 base at V and 4 bases at J; junction bases unmatched: 6. CDR1 is SGHTA, CDR2 FQGNSA, per germline. For the CDR3, the DNA is TGTGCCAGCAGCTTAGGACTAGCCCCAAGAGAGACCCAGTACTTC. This encodes CASSLGLAPRETQYF.

CDR3 sequence reads: CAWRGPGANVLTF. Written as DNA, the CDR3 is TGTGCCTGGAGGGGGCCTGGGGCCAACGTCCTGACTTTC. The rearrangement links TRBV30 to TRBJ2-6, with D tentatively TRBD1 (5 bases). This CDR3 region has 13 residues. Between the trimmed V and J ends, which lost 3 bases and 2 bases, there was a span of 5 bases. In germline, CDR1 is GTSNPN, CDR2 SVGIG (reference sequence).

V gene TRBV19 combines with J gene TRBJ1-2; no clear D. V dropped 3 bases and J dropped 0 bases, with 8 bases sitting between them. Germline V gene sequence: CDR1 LNHDA, CDR2 SQIVND (reference sequence). The CDR3 sequence is 14 residues long. CDR3 nucleotides: TGTGCCAGTAGTATCCCGCTAGCTAACTATGGCTACACCTTC. This encodes CASSIPLANYGYTF.

The chain uses TRBV5-8 and TRBJ1-4; D is uncertain. CDR1 and CDR2 from the germline V gene are SGHTS and YDEGEE. V gave up 0 bases and J gave up 2 bases, with 5 bases separating them. The CDR3 totals 14 residues. This chain's CDR3 is CASSLGATNEKLFF. The CDR3 bases are TGTGCCAGCAGCTTGGGGGCTACTAATGAAAAACTGTTTTTT.

The chain employs TRBV6-2 or TRBV6-3 and TRBJ2-5, with 7 bases matching TRBD1. The germline V gene encodes CDR1 MNHEY and CDR2 SVGEGT. V shed 5 bases, J shed 0 bases, and the junction held 3 bases outside the gene matches. The CDR3 spans 14 residues. This CDR3 reads CASSGTAYQETQYF. CDR3 coding DNA: TGTGCCAGCAGTGGGACAGCCTACCAAGAGACCCAGTACTTC.

V usage is TRBV3-1 (or the pseudogene TRBV3-2) and J usage is TRBJ2-5; tentatively, D is TRBD2 (5 bases). Per the germline V gene, CDR1 is LGHDT and CDR2 is YNNKEL (reference sequence). The CDR3 has 15 amino acids. Trimming shortened V by 2 bases and J by 0 bases, and 10 bases separated the two germline ends. CDR3 DNA sequence: TGTGCCAGCAGCCAAAGGCCTAGCCACCAAGAGACCCAGTACTTC. Protein product: CASSQRPSHQETQYF.

The V and J genes are TRBV5-1 and TRBJ1-4; 7 nucleotides align to TRBD1. Germline-derived CDR1 and CDR2 are SGHRS and YFSETQ. V gave up 4 bases and J gave up 8 bases; unmatched junction bases: 11. CDR3 size: 15 residues. The CDR3 protein is CASSPTGALQEKLFF. CDR3 sequence (DNA): TGCGCCAGCAGCCCCACAGGGGCCCTGCAAGAAAAACTGTTTTTT.

Worth noting for this clone: A read error may produce the germline difference seen at one junction end. The J gene is TRBJ1-6, the V gene TRBV7-7; D is uncertain. Per the germline V gene, CDR1 is SSHAT and CDR2 is FNYEAQ (reference sequence). The CDR3 sequence is 12 residues long. CDR3 in amino acids: CASSRGRAPRHF. The DNA of the CDR3 is TGTGCCAGCAGCCGAGGGCGAGCCCCCCGCCACTTT.

The chain combines TRBV5-5 with TRBJ1-5; 9 nucleotides align to TRBD1. The V segment lost 4 bases and the J segment 4 bases; nucleotides outside the gene matches: 9. CDR1 is SGHKS, CDR2 YYEKEE, per germline (reference sequence). The CDR3 totals 16 residues. DNA for the CDR3: TGTGCCAGCAGCCCCGGTGGGACAGGGTTAAATCAGCCCCAGCATTTT. It yields the protein CASSPGGTGLNQPQHF.

In this sample, this clone turned up once. The V gene is TRBV29-1, the J gene TRBJ1-1, with D possibly being TRBD1 (5 bases). Germline CDR1 is SQVTM and CDR2 is ANQGSEA. This CDR3 comprises 13 residues. Trimming took 4 bases from V and 2 from J, leaving 11 bases between them. The CDR3 loop is CSVGTTINTEAFF. DNA for the CDR3: TGCAGCGTTGGGACAACAATCAACACTGAAGCTTTCTTT.

V and J are TRBV6-6 and TRBJ2-5, with D maybe TRBD1 (6 bases). The germline gives CDR1 MNHNY, CDR2 SVGAGI (reference sequence). V dropped 5 bases and J dropped 4 bases, with 17 bases sitting between them. This CDR3 is built from 15 residues. The chain's CDR3 is CASSPPGHGGETQYF. In DNA form, the CDR3 reads TGTGCCAGCAGTCCTCCGGGACATGGGGGAGAGACCCAGTACTTC.

The chain employs TRBV4-1 and TRBJ2-7, with 11 nucleotides matching TRBD1. Germline-derived CDR1 and CDR2 are MGHRA and YSYEKL. The J segment lost 2 bases and the V segment lost 1 base, leaving 4 bases of the junction unmatched. The CDR3 is made up of 16 amino acids. CDR3 DNA: TGCGCCAGCAGCCAAGTAGGACAGGGGGCCGCCTACGAGCAGTACTTC. This gives the protein CASSQVGQGAAYEQYF.

The chain employs TRBV3-1 (or the pseudogene TRBV3-2) and TRBJ2-7, with D maybe TRBD1 (6 bases). Trimming cost V 11 bases and J 2 bases, with 13 bases left between them. CDR3 size: 12 residues. Germline CDR1 and CDR2: LGHDT and YNNKEL (reference sequence). The CDR3 reads CAGPGAPYEQYF. CDR3 coding DNA: TGTGCCGGTCCAGGGGCGCCCTACGAGCAGTACTTC.

The chain has TRBV5-4 and TRBJ2-5; D not certain. This CDR3 has 14 residues. Germline values: CDR1 SGHNT, CDR2 YYREEE (reference sequence). V gave up 0 bases and J gave up 2 bases, with 8 bases separating them. This chain's CDR3 is CASSLEQVQETQYF. The CDR3, as DNA: TGTGCCAGCAGCTTGGAGCAGGTACAAGAGACCCAGTACTTC. The entire variable domain, with the rest obtained from reference TRBV5-4 and TRBJ2-5, is as follows: ETGVTQSPTHLIKTRGQQVTLRCSSQSGHNTVSWYQQALGQGPQFIFQYYREEENGRGNFPPRFSGLQFPNYSSELNVNALELDDSALYLCASSLEQVQETQYFGPGTRLLVL.

This rearrangement joins TRBV19 to TRBJ1-1; 9 bases align to TRBD1. The length of the CDR3 is 17 residues. Germline V gives CDR1 LNHDA, CDR2 SQIVND (reference sequence). J lost 4 bases, V lost 3 bases, and 12 bases had no gene match. CDR3 bases: TGTGCCAGTAGTATGGGACAGGGTAGGACGGGTGTCACTGAAGCTTTCTTT. It yields the protein CASSMGQGRTGVTEAFF.

The chain links TRBV6-1 to TRBJ1-5; possibly TRBD1 for D (6 bases). The germline V gene encodes CDR1 MNHNS and CDR2 SASEGT. The V and J ends lost 6 bases and 3 bases respectively, with 12 bases between them. CDR3 size: 14 residues. Here the CDR3 DNA reads TGTGCCAGCAGCGGACAGCGGGACAATCAGCCCCAGCATTTT. Its protein product is CASSGQRDNQPQHF.